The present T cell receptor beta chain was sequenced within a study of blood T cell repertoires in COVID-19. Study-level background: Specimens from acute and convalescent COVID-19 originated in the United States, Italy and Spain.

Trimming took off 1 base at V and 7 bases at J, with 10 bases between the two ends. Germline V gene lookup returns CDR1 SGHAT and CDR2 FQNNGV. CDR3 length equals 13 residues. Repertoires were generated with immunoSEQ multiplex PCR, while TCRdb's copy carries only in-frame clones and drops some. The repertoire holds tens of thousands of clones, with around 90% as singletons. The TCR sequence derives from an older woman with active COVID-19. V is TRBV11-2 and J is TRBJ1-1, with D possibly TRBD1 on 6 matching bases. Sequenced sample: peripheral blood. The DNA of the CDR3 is TGTGCCAGCAGCTTAGGACAAGGGGGTGAAGCTTTCTTT. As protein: CASSLGQGGEAFF. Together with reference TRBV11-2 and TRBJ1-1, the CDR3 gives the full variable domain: EAGVAQSPRYKIIEKRQSVAFWCNPISGHATLYWYQQILGQGPKLLIQFQNNGVVDDSQLPKDRFSAERLKGVDSTLKIQPAKLEDSAVYLCASSLGQGGEAFFGQGTRLTVV.